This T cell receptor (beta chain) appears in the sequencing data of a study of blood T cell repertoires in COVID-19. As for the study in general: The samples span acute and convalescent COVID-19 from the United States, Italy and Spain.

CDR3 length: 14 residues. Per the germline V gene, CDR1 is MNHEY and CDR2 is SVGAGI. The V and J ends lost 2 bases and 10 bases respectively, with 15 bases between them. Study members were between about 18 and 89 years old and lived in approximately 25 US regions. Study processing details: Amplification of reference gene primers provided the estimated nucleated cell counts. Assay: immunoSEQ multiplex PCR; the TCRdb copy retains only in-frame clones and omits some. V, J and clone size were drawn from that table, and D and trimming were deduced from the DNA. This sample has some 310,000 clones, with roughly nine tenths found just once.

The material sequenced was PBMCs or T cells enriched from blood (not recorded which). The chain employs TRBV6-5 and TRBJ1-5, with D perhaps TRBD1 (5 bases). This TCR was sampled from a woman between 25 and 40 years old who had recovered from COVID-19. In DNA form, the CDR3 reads TGTGCCAGCAGTTACGGGGGGTCGTCGAGCCCCCAGCATTTT. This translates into CASSYGGSSSPQHF.